This note documents a single TCR beta chain sequence. The antigen is not known. The source of the sample is a study of T cell responses to AZD1222 COVID-19 vaccine. General study results and limits: Among spike-specific TCRs, nearly half reportedly target unmutated variant regions. The breadth and depth of Spike-specific TCRs increased once two AZD1222 doses had been given. Repertoire sampling occurred only after the peak T cell response.

The protocol was immunoSEQ multiplex PCR, while the TCRdb copy is restricted to in-frame clones and leaves out a portion. The top ten clones hold less than 25% of a sample with 100,000 to 140,000 clones, around 91% of them seen once. From germline, CDR1 is SGHKS and CDR2 YYEKEE (reference sequence). The CDR3 contains 15 residues. V dropped 0 bases and J dropped 0 bases, with 10 bases sitting between them. This receptor was taken from an adult in good health. The chain joins TRBV5-5 to TRBJ2-7; the D gene could be TRBD1 or TRBD2 (5 bases each). The specimen was peripheral blood, collected on day 0 of AZD1222 vaccination. DNA for the CDR3: TGTGCCAGCAGCTTGGGCCGGGACGGCTCCTACGAGCAGTACTTC. This codes for CASSLGRDGSYEQYF. The whole variable domain, filled in from reference TRBV5-5 and TRBJ2-7, reads DAGVTQSPTHLIKTRGQQVTLRCSPISGHKSVSWYQQVLGQGPQFIFQYYEKEERGRGNFPDRFSARQFPNYSSELNVNALLLGDSALYLCASSLGRDGSYEQYFGPGTRLTVT.